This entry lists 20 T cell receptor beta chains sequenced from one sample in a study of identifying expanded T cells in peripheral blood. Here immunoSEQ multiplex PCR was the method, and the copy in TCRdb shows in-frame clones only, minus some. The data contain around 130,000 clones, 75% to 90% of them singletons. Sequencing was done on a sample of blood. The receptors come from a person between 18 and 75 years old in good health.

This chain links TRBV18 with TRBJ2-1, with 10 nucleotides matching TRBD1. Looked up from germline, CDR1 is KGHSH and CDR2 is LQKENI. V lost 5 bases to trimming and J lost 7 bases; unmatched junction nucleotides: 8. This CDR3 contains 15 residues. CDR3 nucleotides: TGTGCCAGCTCAGTACGACAGGGGGCGCAGAATGAGCAGTTCTTC. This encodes CASSVRQGAQNEQFF.

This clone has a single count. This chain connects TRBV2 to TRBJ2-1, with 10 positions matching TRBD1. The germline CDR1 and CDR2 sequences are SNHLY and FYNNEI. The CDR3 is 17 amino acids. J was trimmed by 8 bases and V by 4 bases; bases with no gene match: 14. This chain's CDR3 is CASSGWGSGTGEDEQFF. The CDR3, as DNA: TGTGCCAGCAGTGGCTGGGGTAGTGGGACAGGGGAAGATGAGCAGTTCTTC.

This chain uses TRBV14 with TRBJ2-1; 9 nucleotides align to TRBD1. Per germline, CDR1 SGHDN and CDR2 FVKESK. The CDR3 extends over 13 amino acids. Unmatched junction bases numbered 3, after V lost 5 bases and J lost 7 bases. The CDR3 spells CASSSGTGNEQFF. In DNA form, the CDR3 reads TGTGCCAGCAGCAGCGGGACAGGGAATGAGCAGTTCTTC.

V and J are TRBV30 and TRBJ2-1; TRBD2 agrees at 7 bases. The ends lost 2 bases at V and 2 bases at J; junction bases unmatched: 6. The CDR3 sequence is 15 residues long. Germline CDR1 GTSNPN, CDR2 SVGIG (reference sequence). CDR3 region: CAWSSRSGTYNEQFF. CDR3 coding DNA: TGTGCCTGGAGTTCTCGGAGCGGGACCTACAATGAGCAGTTCTTC.

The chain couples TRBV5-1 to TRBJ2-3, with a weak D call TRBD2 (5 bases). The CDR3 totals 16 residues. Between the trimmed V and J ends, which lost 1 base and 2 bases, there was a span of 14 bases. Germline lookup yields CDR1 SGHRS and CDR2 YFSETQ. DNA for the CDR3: TGCGCCAGCAGCTTGTTAGGGAGCGACCTCACAGATACGCAGTATTTT. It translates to CASSLLGSDLTDTQYF.

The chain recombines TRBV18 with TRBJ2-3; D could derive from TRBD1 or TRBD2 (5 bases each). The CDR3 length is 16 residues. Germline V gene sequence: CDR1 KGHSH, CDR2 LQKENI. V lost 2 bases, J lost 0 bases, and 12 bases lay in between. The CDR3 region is CASSPRDGTSTDTQYF. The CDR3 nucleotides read TGTGCCAGCTCACCAAGGGACGGTACTAGCACAGATACGCAGTATTTT.

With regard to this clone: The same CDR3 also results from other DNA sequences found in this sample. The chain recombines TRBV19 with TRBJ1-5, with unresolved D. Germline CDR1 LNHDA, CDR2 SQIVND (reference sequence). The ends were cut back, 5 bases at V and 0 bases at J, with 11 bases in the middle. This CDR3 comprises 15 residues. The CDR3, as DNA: TGTGCCAGTAGTCTGAGAGGGAATAGCAATCAGCCCCAGCATTTT. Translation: CASSLRGNSNQPQHF.

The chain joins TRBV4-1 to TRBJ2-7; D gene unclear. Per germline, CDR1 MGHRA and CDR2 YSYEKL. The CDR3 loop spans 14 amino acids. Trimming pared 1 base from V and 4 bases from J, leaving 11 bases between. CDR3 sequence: CASSQVVMGYEQYF. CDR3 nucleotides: TGCGCCAGCAGCCAAGTCGTAATGGGTTACGAGCAGTACTTC.

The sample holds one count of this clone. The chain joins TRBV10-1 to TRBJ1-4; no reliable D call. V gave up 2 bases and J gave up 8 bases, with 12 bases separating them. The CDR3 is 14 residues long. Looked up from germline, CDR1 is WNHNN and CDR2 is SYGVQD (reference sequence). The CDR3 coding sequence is TGCGCCAGCAGTGAGGGACCTGGGAGAGAAAAACTGTTTTTT. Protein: CASSEGPGREKLFF.

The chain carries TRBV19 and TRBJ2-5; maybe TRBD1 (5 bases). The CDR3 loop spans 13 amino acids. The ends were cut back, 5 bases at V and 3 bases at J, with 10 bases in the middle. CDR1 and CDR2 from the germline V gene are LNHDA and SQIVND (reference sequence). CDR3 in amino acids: CASSQGREETQYF. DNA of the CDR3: TGTGCCAGTAGTCAAGGCAGGGAAGAGACCCAGTACTTC.

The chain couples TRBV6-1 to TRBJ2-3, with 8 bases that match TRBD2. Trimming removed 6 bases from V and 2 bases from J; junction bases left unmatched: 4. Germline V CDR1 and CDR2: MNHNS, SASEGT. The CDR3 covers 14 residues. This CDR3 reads CASSQLAATDTQYF. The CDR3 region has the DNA TGTGCCAGCAGCCAACTAGCGGCCACAGATACGCAGTATTTT.

The CDR3 coding sequence is TGTGCCAGCAGCCTGGGACAGCTTGGCGAAAAACTGTTTTTT. It encodes CASSLGQLGEKLFF. The chain has TRBV7-9 and TRBJ1-4; 7 nucleotides agree with TRBD1. Germline trimming cut 5 bases from V and 8 bases from J; bases unmatched to any gene: 8. Looked up from germline, CDR1 is SEHNR and CDR2 is FQNEAQ (reference sequence). This CDR3 is built from 14 residues. The full variable domain, rest sourced from reference TRBV7-9 and TRBJ1-4, is DTGVSQNPRHKITKRGQNVTFRCDPISEHNRLYWYRQTLGQGPEFLTYFQNEAQLEKSRLLSDRFSAERPKGSFSTLEIQRTEQGDSAMYLCASSLGQLGEKLFFGSGTQLSVL.

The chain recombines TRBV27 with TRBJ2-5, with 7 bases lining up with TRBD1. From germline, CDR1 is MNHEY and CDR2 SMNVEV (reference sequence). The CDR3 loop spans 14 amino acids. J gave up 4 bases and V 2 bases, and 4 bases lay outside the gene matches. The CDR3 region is CASSLHRGGETQYF. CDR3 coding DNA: TGTGCCAGCAGTTTACACAGGGGTGGAGAGACCCAGTACTTC.

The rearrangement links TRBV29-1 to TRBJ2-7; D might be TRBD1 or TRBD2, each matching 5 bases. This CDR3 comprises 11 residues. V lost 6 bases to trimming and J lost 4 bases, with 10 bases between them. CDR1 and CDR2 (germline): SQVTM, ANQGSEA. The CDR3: CSVGTTYEQYF. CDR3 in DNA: TGCAGCGTCGGGACCACTTACGAGCAGTACTTC.

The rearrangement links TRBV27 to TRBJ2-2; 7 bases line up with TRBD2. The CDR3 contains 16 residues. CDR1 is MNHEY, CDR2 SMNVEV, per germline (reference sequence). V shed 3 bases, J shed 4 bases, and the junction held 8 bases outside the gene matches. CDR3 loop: CASSFGGGPTTGELFF. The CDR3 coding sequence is TGTGCCAGCAGTTTTGGGGGAGGGCCCACCACCGGGGAGCTGTTTTTT.

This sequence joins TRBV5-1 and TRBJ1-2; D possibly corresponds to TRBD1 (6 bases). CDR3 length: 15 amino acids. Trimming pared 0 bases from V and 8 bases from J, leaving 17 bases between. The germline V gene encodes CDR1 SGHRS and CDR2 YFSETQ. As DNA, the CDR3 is TGCGCCAGCAGCTTGGGACAGGACCTCTGGGGGGGCTACACCTTC. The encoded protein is CASSLGQDLWGGYTF. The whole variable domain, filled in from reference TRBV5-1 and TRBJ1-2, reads KAGVTQTPRYLIKTRGQQVTLSCSPISGHRSVSWYQQTPGQGLQFLFEYFSETQRNKGNFPGRFSGRQFSNSRSEMNVSTLELGDSALYLCASSLGQDLWGGYTFGSGTRLTVV.

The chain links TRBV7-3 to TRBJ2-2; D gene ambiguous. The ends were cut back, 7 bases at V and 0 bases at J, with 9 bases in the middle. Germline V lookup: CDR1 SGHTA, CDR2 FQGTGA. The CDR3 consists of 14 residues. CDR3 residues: CASTPQSNTGELFF. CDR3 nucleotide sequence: TGTGCCAGCACCCCCCAGTCGAACACCGGGGAGCTGTTTTTT.

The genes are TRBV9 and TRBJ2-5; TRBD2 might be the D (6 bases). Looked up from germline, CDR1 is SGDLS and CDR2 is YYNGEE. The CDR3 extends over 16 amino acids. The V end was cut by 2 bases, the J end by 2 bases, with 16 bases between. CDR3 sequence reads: CASSVSTGLSQETQYF. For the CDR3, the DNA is TGTGCCAGCAGCGTCTCGACGGGACTCTCGCAAGAGACCCAGTACTTC.

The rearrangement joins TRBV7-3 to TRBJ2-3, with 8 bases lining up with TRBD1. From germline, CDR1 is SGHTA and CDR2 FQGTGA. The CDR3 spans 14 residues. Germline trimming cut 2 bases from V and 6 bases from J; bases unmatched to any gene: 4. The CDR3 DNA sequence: TGTGCCAGCAGCTTACAGGGGGCGAGGGATACGCAGTATTTT. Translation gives CASSLQGARDTQYF.

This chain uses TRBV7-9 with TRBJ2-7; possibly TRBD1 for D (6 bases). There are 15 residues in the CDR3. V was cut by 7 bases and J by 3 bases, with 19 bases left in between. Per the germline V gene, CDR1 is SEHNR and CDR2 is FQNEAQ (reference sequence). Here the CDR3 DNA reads TGTGCCAGCACCCCGAACAAGGGGGTTAGCTACGAGCAGTACTTC. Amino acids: CASTPNKGVSYEQYF. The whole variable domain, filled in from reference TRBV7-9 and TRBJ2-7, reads DTGVSQNPRHKITKRGQNVTFRCDPISEHNRLYWYRQTLGQGPEFLTYFQNEAQLEKSRLLSDRFSAERPKGSFSTLEIQRTEQGDSAMYLCASTPNKGVSYEQYFGPGTRLTVT.